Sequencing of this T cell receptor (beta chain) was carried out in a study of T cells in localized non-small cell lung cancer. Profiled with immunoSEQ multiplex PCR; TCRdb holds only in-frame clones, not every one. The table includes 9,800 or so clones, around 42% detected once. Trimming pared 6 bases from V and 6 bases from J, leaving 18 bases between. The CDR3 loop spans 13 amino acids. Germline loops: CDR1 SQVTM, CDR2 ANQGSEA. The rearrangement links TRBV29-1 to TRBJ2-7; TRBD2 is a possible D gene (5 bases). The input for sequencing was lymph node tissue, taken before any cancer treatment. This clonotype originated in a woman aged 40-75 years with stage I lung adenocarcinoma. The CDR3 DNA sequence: TGCAGCGTGGAGGAACAGCTGGCCTCCGAGCAGTACTTC. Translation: CSVEEQLASEQYF.